This passage covers 5 T cell receptor beta chains from one sample sequenced in a study of CD8 T cells in ankylosing spondylitis. Study-wide results and caveats: Made up of eight or nine highly homologous variants, a TCR beta motif appeared characteristic of ankylosing spondylitis blood.

TCRdb itself ran the 5' RACE reads through MiXCR, one entry per CDR3 protein. The sample shows roughly 350,000 distinct CDR3 sequences, 6.5% to 10% of them seen only once. These receptors have no identified antigens. Sequencing used blood, either unsorted or a sorted T cell fraction (not recorded which). The receptors here all came from a male donor with ankylosing spondylitis.

Here the CDR3 reads CASSPQQGRGSGANVLTF. In DNA, the CDR3 is TGTGCCAGCAGCCCGCAACAGGGCCGGGGCTCTGGGGCCAACGTCCTGACTTTC. The chain combines TRBV11-2 with TRBJ2-6; the D gene is possibly TRBD1 (6 bases). Germline assignment: CDR1 SGHAT and CDR2 FQNNGV. V lost 5 bases and J lost 0, with 17 bases in between. The CDR3 runs to 18 residues. The variable domain in full, completed from reference TRBV11-2 and TRBJ2-6, reads EAGVAQSPRYKIIEKRQSVAFWCNPISGHATLYWYQQILGQGPKLLIQFQNNGVVDDSQLPKDRFSAERLKGVDSTLKIQPAKLEDSAVYLCASSPQQGRGSGANVLTFGAGSRLTVL.

At least ten counts were recorded for this clonotype. The CDR3 is CASSFSGSNQPQHF. The DNA for the CDR3 is TGTGCCAGCAGTTTCAGTGGCAGCAATCAGCCCCAGCATTTT. The V and J genes are TRBV12-3 or TRBV12-4 and TRBJ1-5; D remains ambiguous. V was pared by 3 bases and J by 1 base, with 7 bases between. The CDR3 covers 14 residues.

This clonotype was counted only a few times. V gene TRBV6-1 combines with J gene TRBJ2-5; 8 bases fit TRBD1. The CDR3 contains 15 residues. Per germline, CDR1 MNHNS and CDR2 SASEGT. V lost 5 bases and J lost 2; bases outside the gene matches: 7. CDR3 sequence (DNA): TGTGCCAGCAGTCGCAGGGGGCGCGTACAAGAGACCCAGTACTTC. Translation: CASSRRGRVQETQYF.

The V and J genes are TRBV12-3 or TRBV12-4 and TRBJ1-1; TRBD1 matches 10 bases. The ends lost 8 bases at V and 0 bases at J; junction bases unmatched: 12. The CDR3 has 17 residues. The CDR3 here is CASQGLRTGGMNTEAFF. CDR3 coding DNA: TGTGCCAGCCAGGGGCTTCGGACAGGGGGGATGAACACTGAAGCTTTCTTT.

This clonotype was found a few times. The chain recombines TRBV7-6 with TRBJ2-3; a possible D gene is TRBD1 (5 bases). Germline CDR1 SGHVS, CDR2 FNYEAQ. The CDR3 consists of 15 residues. V was trimmed by 5 bases and J by 2 bases, leaving 14 bases between them. This chain's CDR3 is CASSRNRGDTDTQYF. As DNA, the CDR3 is TGTGCCAGCAGCCGAAATAGGGGCGACACAGATACGCAGTATTTT.